The rows below give T cell receptor beta chains drawn from one sample of a study of preoperative IRX-2 immunotherapy in early breast cancer. Generated by immunoSEQ multiplex PCR, the TCRdb table keeps only in-frame clones and is missing some. The table includes around 35,000 clones, roughly 96% detected once. Collection of the sample occurred from a patient treated with IRX-2 immunotherapy. The origin of the receptors is a human donor with breast cancer. Both conserved end residues are trimmed from each CDR3. Each record gives: CDR3 protein, J gene, V gene.

ASSQDIGTSYEQY | TRBJ2-7 | TRBV4-1
ASSQTHPEQY | TRBJ2-7 | TRBV7-9
AISKGLAGGYNEQF | TRBJ2-1 | TRBV10-3
ASSPVSGGTNEKLF | TRBJ1-4 | TRBV18
ASSLLGGGTAQPQH | TRBJ1-5 | TRBV28
ASSPGRTNEKLF | TRBJ1-4 | TRBV7-9
ASSFQGLVAF | TRBJ1-1 | TRBV2
ASSLVPNYGYT | TRBJ1-2 | TRBV27
ASGGDVRRYTEAF | TRBJ1-1 | TRBV9
SVEEPNRGGEQY | TRBJ2-7 | TRBV29-1
ASSEGRSSYNSPLH | TRBJ1-6 | TRBV6-1
ASSSQGREPYEQY | TRBJ2-7 | TRBV5-1
ASTGHDNQPQH | TRBJ1-5 | TRBV7-9
ASRGKLKQGSLNTEAF | TRBJ1-1 | TRBV11-1
ASMSRGGYNEQF | TRBJ2-1 | TRBV19
ASSYGTAVIGPLH | TRBJ1-6 | TRBV6-5
ASSSQGVRYEQY | TRBJ2-7 | TRBV27
ASSLWVAGGVNDEQY | TRBJ2-7 | TRBV27
ASSTTQGVDEAF | TRBJ1-1 | TRBV19
ASSLTGLDQETQY | TRBJ2-5 | TRBV7-3
ASRSQGALRTDTQY | TRBJ2-3 | TRBV7-2
ASSHYKLAGGSYNEQF | TRBJ2-1 | TRBV4-1
ASGGGGLYNEQF | TRBJ2-1 | TRBV27
ASSFRDALSPLH | TRBJ1-6 | TRBV7-8
ASSLGPSGQF | TRBJ2-1 | TRBV7-3
ASSREATNYGYT | TRBJ1-2 | TRBV5-1
ASSYSNFRGTEAF | TRBJ1-1 | TRBV6-5
ASSLATGGYEQY | TRBJ2-7 | TRBV5-6
ASSLFGGGGYT | TRBJ1-2 | TRBV28
ASSRDYISYNEQF | TRBJ2-1 | TRBV7-7
ASRTLAGESDEQF | TRBJ2-1 | TRBV6-5
ASSLPVRDYTDTQY | TRBJ2-3 | TRBV7-6
ASTRGARGTGELF | TRBJ2-2 | TRBV6-1
SVISRASEEKLF | TRBJ1-4 | TRBV29-1
ASSLGGQNIQY | TRBJ2-4 | TRBV7-9
ASKGPGTGRNNEQF | TRBJ2-1 | TRBV19
ASSSPGRAGTEAF | TRBJ1-1 | TRBV5-6
SVLPPGRVNEQF | TRBJ2-1 | TRBV29-1
SVGSGVELF | TRBJ2-2 | TRBV20-1
ASTDDAGPNQPQH | TRBJ1-5 | TRBV6-6
ASSLMGGGNQPQH | TRBJ1-5 | TRBV7-3
ASSLVYASSYNEQF | TRBJ2-1 | TRBV5-1
ASSPIDRGTSSGNTIY | TRBJ1-3 | TRBV18
ASSLLGQGARADTQY | TRBJ2-3 | TRBV5-1
ASSLPGTYEQY | TRBJ2-7 | TRBV7-2